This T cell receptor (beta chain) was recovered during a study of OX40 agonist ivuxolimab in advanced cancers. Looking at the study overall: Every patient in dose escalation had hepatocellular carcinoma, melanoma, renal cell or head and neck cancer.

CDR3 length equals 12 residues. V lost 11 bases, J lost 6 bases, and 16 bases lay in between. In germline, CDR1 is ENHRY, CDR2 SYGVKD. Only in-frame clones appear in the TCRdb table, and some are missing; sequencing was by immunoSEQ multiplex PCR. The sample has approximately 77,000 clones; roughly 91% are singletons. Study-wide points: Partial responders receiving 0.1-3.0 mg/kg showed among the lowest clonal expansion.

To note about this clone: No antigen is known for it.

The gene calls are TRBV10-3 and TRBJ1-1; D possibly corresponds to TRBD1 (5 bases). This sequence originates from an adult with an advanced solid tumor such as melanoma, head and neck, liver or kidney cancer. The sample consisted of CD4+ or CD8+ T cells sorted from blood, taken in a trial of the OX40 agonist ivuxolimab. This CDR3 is CAASRAGAEAFF. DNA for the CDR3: TGTGCCGCGTCCAGGGCTGGCGCTGAAGCTTTCTTT.